The clone carrying this T cell receptor (beta chain) was counted a few times. Germline loops: CDR1 MNHEY, CDR2 SMNVEV (reference sequence). CDR3 size: 15 residues. V lost 1 base to trimming and J lost 6 bases, with 16 bases between them. This record comes from a study of identical twins. Unique molecular identifiers were present on cDNA, and template switching added a universal primer site. MiXCR, applied by TCRdb to the 5' RACE reads, yields one record per CDR3 protein. The repertoire includes 500,000 to 550,000 distinct CDR3 sequences, about 20% of them detected once, and 0.75% to 0.95% sits in the top ten. A further study also used this sample, focusing on T cells expressing NK-cell markers. That work adds: HCMV seropositivity characterized most of the eight sequenced donors, and seronegativity one.

This chain connects TRBV27 to TRBJ2-7; D may match TRBD1 or TRBD2 (5 bases each). The sequence came from a woman aged 18-35 years in good health. The sequenced material came from CD4+ T cells sorted from blood. The CDR3 region is CASSLWGSGGTEQYF. Written as DNA, the CDR3 is TGTGCCAGCAGTTTATGGGGGTCCGGAGGTACCGAGCAGTACTTC.